This is a list of T cell receptor beta chains from one sample in a study of T cell repertoires in cytomegalovirus infection. No antigen has been identified for these receptors. TCRdb re-called the reads through MiXCR, storing one row per CDR3 protein. The table shows 450,000 to 650,000 distinct CDR3 sequences, with 35% to 50% occurring only once. The starting material was cultured PBMCs, obtained from culture after CMV antigen stimulation. Every receptor here comes from a human donor in good health (CMV status not recorded). Some clones in this sample may be carry-over from other donors' samples. The CDR3 runs from the conserved cysteine through the conserved F or W. Each record gives: clone size, J gene, D gene, V gene, CDR3 DNA, CDR3 protein. The D gene is left open where the match is weak. Clone size is shown for a subset of rows, as once, few, many or a class of expanded clone.

clone size: few
J gene: TRBJ2-2
D gene: NA
V gene: TRBV7-2
CDR3 DNA: TGTGCCAGCAGCTTATCGACGGGGCTTCCCGGGGAGCTGTTTTTT
CDR3 protein: CASSLSTGLPGELFF

clone size: NA
J gene: TRBJ2-7
D gene: NA
V gene: TRBV6-1
CDR3 DNA: TGTGCCAGCAGTGAATCCAAAGTGGCGCGGTACGAGCAGTACTTC
CDR3 protein: CASSESKVARYEQYF

clone size: NA
J gene: TRBJ1-2
D gene: NA
V gene: TRBV28
CDR3 DNA: TGTGCCAGCAGTTTTGGGGCACAGCGACATGGCTACACCTTC
CDR3 protein: CASSFGAQRHGYTF

clone size: NA
J gene: TRBJ2-7
D gene: TRBD2
V gene: TRBV20-1
CDR3 DNA: TGCAGTGCTACCGGGACTAGCAAGTACGAGCAGTACTTC
CDR3 protein: CSATGTSKYEQYF

clone size: NA
J gene: TRBJ2-7
D gene: NA
V gene: TRBV7-6
CDR3 DNA: TGTGCCAGCAGCTTGACAGAGGGTTCCTACGAGCAGTACTTC
CDR3 protein: CASSLTEGSYEQYF

clone size: NA
J gene: TRBJ2-5
D gene: NA
V gene: TRBV12-3/TRBV12-4
CDR3 DNA: TGTGCCAGCAGTTTTAGGAGGATCCAAGAGACCCAGTACTTC
CDR3 protein: CASSFRRIQETQYF

clone size: many
J gene: TRBJ1-1
D gene: NA
V gene: TRBV7-2
CDR3 DNA: TGTGCCAGCAGCTTAATCCAGGGCACTGAAGCTTTCTTT
CDR3 protein: CASSLIQGTEAFF

clone size: few
J gene: TRBJ1-5
D gene: NA
V gene: TRBV11-2
CDR3 DNA: TGTGCCAGCAGCTTTACTTCAGGGGTAGCTCAGCCCCAGCATTTT
CDR3 protein: CASSFTSGVAQPQHF

clone size: NA
J gene: TRBJ1-2
D gene: NA
V gene: TRBV10-3
CDR3 DNA: TGTGCCATCAGTGTAGACAGAAACTATGGCTACACCTTC
CDR3 protein: CAISVDRNYGYTF

clone size: NA
J gene: TRBJ2-3
D gene: NA
V gene: TRBV7-2
CDR3 DNA: TGTGCCAGCAGCTTAGCCCCCACCAGCGCGCAGTATTTT
CDR3 protein: CASSLAPTSAQYF

clone size: NA
J gene: TRBJ1-4
D gene: NA
V gene: TRBV5-1
CDR3 DNA: TGCGCCAGCAGCTTGGTAGTGGCAAGTGCAACTAATGAAAAACTGTTTTTT
CDR3 protein: CASSLVVASATNEKLFF

clone size: NA
J gene: TRBJ1-4
D gene: NA
V gene: TRBV18
CDR3 DNA: TGTGCCAGCTCACCATGGGTTCTAGATGATGAAAAACTGTTTTTT
CDR3 protein: CASSPWVLDDEKLFF

clone size: NA
J gene: TRBJ1-3
D gene: NA
V gene: TRBV10-3
CDR3 DNA: TGTGCCATCAGGAGGGGATCGGGGGGAAACACCATATATTTT
CDR3 protein: CAIRRGSGGNTIYF

clone size: few
J gene: TRBJ2-1
D gene: NA
V gene: TRBV27
CDR3 DNA: TGTGCCAGCAGTCCGCGTCCGATAGACTACAATGAGCAGTTCTTC
CDR3 protein: CASSPRPIDYNEQFF

clone size: NA
J gene: TRBJ2-7
D gene: NA
V gene: TRBV28
CDR3 DNA: TGTGCCAGCAGCCCCACAGGACGGACCTACGAGCAGTACTTC
CDR3 protein: CASSPTGRTYEQYF

clone size: NA
J gene: TRBJ2-3
D gene: NA
V gene: TRBV2
CDR3 DNA: TGTGCCAGCAATCCCAGGGTGGATACGCAGTATTTT
CDR3 protein: CASNPRVDTQYF

clone size: few
J gene: TRBJ2-2
D gene: NA
V gene: TRBV7-6
CDR3 DNA: TGTGCCAGCAGCCCCTCCGTACAAACCGGGGAGCTGTTTTTT
CDR3 protein: CASSPSVQTGELFF

clone size: few
J gene: TRBJ1-3
D gene: NA
V gene: TRBV7-2
CDR3 DNA: TGTGCCAGCAGCCTCAGGGACCAAGCGGACACCATATATTTT
CDR3 protein: CASSLRDQADTIYF

clone size: NA
J gene: TRBJ2-3
D gene: TRBD2
V gene: TRBV29-1
CDR3 DNA: TGCAGCGTTGAAAGGCTAGCGGGGACAGATACGCAGTATTTT
CDR3 protein: CSVERLAGTDTQYF

clone size: NA
J gene: TRBJ1-3
D gene: NA
V gene: TRBV7-2
CDR3 DNA: TGTGCCAGCAGCCGAAATCCCTCTGGAAACACCATATATTTT
CDR3 protein: CASSRNPSGNTIYF

clone size: NA
J gene: TRBJ1-2
D gene: NA
V gene: TRBV4-2
CDR3 DNA: TGTGCCAGCAGCCAAGAGGGGGGGATTGGAAACTATGGCTACACCTTC
CDR3 protein: CASSQEGGIGNYGYTF

clone size: NA
J gene: TRBJ2-7
D gene: TRBD1
V gene: TRBV7-8
CDR3 DNA: TGTGCCAGCAGCTTAGGGGGGACAGGAGTCACCTACGAGCAGTACTTC
CDR3 protein: CASSLGGTGVTYEQYF

clone size: few
J gene: TRBJ2-3
D gene: NA
V gene: TRBV11-2
CDR3 DNA: TGTGCCAGCAGCCTCGGTAAAAATACGCAGTATTTT
CDR3 protein: CASSLGKNTQYF

clone size: NA
J gene: TRBJ2-5
D gene: NA
V gene: TRBV7-9
CDR3 DNA: TGTGCCAGCAGCGTAGGGGGACGGGGGTCCCATGAGACCCAGTACTTC
CDR3 protein: CASSVGGRGSHETQYF

clone size: NA
J gene: TRBJ1-3
D gene: TRBD1
V gene: TRBV6-1
CDR3 DNA: TGTGCCAGCTTACAGGGGTTGGTTACTGGAAACACCATATATTTT
CDR3 protein: CASLQGLVTGNTIYF

clone size: NA
J gene: TRBJ1-6
D gene: NA
V gene: TRBV9
CDR3 DNA: TGTGCCAGCAGCACCCAACACTCCTATAATTCACCCCTCCACTTT
CDR3 protein: CASSTQHSYNSPLHF

clone size: NA
J gene: TRBJ2-1
D gene: TRBD1
V gene: TRBV18
CDR3 DNA: TGTGCCAGCTCATCCAGACAGGGGAGAGACAATGAGCAGTTCTTC
CDR3 protein: CASSSRQGRDNEQFF

clone size: NA
J gene: TRBJ1-2
D gene: NA
V gene: TRBV10-2
CDR3 DNA: TGCGCCAGCAGTGAGTCGCTGGCCCCCGCCCGCTATGGCTACACCTTC
CDR3 protein: CASSESLAPARYGYTF

clone size: NA
J gene: TRBJ1-2
D gene: NA
V gene: TRBV7-2
CDR3 DNA: TGTGCCAGCAGCTCACTAATCTTCTATGGCTACACCTTC
CDR3 protein: CASSSLIFYGYTF

clone size: many
J gene: TRBJ1-4
D gene: TRBD1
V gene: TRBV7-2
CDR3 DNA: TGTGCCAGCAGCTTACCGGGACAGGGTACAGTAAAACTGTTTTTT
CDR3 protein: CASSLPGQGTVKLFF

clone size: NA
J gene: TRBJ1-2
D gene: TRBD1
V gene: TRBV5-4
CDR3 DNA: TGTGCCAGCAGCCCAGGGGGGACAGCTAACTATGGCTACACCTTC
CDR3 protein: CASSPGGTANYGYTF

clone size: few
J gene: TRBJ2-3
D gene: TRBD2
V gene: TRBV28
CDR3 DNA: TGTGCCAGCAGTGAGGGACTAGCGGGGGGGCAAGGCACAGATACGCAGTATTTT
CDR3 protein: CASSEGLAGGQGTDTQYF

clone size: many
J gene: TRBJ2-1
D gene: TRBD2
V gene: TRBV7-8
CDR3 DNA: TGTGCCAGCAAAGGACTAGCGGGGGGCAACAATGAGCAGTTCTTC
CDR3 protein: CASKGLAGGNNEQFF

clone size: few
J gene: TRBJ1-2
D gene: TRBD1
V gene: TRBV7-2
CDR3 DNA: TGTGCCAGCAGCTTATTGGGGACAGGATTATATGGCTACACCTTC
CDR3 protein: CASSLLGTGLYGYTF

clone size: NA
J gene: TRBJ2-1
D gene: NA
V gene: TRBV12-3/TRBV12-4
CDR3 DNA: TGTGCCAGCAGTCCCGCGGGGTCCGCCAACAATGAGCAGTTCTTC
CDR3 protein: CASSPAGSANNEQFF

clone size: NA
J gene: TRBJ2-1
D gene: NA
V gene: TRBV11-2
CDR3 DNA: TGTGCCAGCAGCTTCCCCGGGACATTAACCGAGCAGTTCTTC
CDR3 protein: CASSFPGTLTEQFF

clone size: NA
J gene: TRBJ2-7
D gene: NA
V gene: TRBV11-2
CDR3 DNA: TGTGCCAGCAGCTTTGGAACTACCCCCTACGAGCAGTACTTC
CDR3 protein: CASSFGTTPYEQYF